A single sample is the source of the 31 T cell receptor beta chains below, sequenced in a study. TCRdb re-analysed the RT-PCR reads in MiXCR, keeping a single row per CDR3 protein. The table records 650,000 to 800,000 distinct CDR3 sequences, over 12% of them present only once. Material: memory CD4+ T cells from blood. The receptors shown here come from a female donor in good health, serving as a healthy control.

The V call is TRBV7-2, the J call TRBJ1-1; D not certain. V gave up 6 bases and J gave up 1 base, with 15 bases separating them. CDR1 and CDR2 (germline): SGHTA, FQGNSA. This CDR3 has 15 amino acids. DNA for the CDR3: TGTGCCAGCAGTCCCGTGAAAGACGGGAACACTGAAGCTTTCTTT. This gives the protein CASSPVKDGNTEAFF.

This clonotype has more than one count but fewer than ten. The chain uses TRBV7-2 and TRBJ2-7; TRBD2 matches 9 bases. This CDR3 is built from 16 residues. Germline CDR1 SGHTA, CDR2 FQGNSA. Unmatched junction bases numbered 14, after V lost 6 bases and J lost 5 bases. DNA for the CDR3: TGTGCCAGCAGAAAGGGACTAGCCTACGCAGGGGACGAGCAGTACTTC. Translated, it gives CASRKGLAYAGDEQYF.

At least ten counts were recorded for this clonotype. The chain employs TRBV12-3 or TRBV12-4 and TRBJ2-1; weak D call: TRBD1 (5 bases). V was cut by 2 bases and J by 5 bases, with 7 bases left in between. This CDR3 spans 13 amino acids. CDR3 sequence: CASSLIGDNEQFF. The CDR3 bases are TGTGCCAGCAGTTTAATAGGGGACAATGAGCAGTTCTTC.

This clonotype has ten or more counts. The chain employs TRBV29-1 and TRBJ1-5, with 7 positions matching TRBD1. The germline CDR1 and CDR2 sequences are SQVTM and ANQGSEA. The junction had 3 bases not matched to a gene; V was cut back by 2 bases and J by 5 bases. This CDR3 spans 13 amino acids. The CDR3 DNA reads TGCAGCGTTGAACCAGGGGGAGATCAGCCCCAGCATTTT. It translates to CSVEPGGDQPQHF.

This clonotype showed up many times. This chain links TRBV20-1 with TRBJ2-2, with D uncertain. The CDR3 has 13 amino acids. Trimming removed 3 bases at V and 5 bases at J, with 10 bases between. Per the germline V gene, CDR1 is DFQATT and CDR2 is SNEGSKA (reference sequence). Written as DNA, the CDR3 is TGCAGTGCTAGGTCGTGGAAAACCGGGGAGCTGTTTTTT. It translates to CSARSWKTGELFF.

There are a few counts of this clonotype. The chain is built from TRBV12-3 or TRBV12-4 and TRBJ1-1, with D possibly TRBD1 on 5 matching bases. The germline V and J ends were trimmed by 3 bases and 5 bases, with 13 bases remaining between them. The CDR3 extends over 14 amino acids. CDR3 sequence: CASSLSGGETEAFF. Written as DNA, the CDR3 is TGTGCCAGCAGTTTGTCGGGGGGGGAAACTGAAGCTTTCTTT.

This clonotype was detected only a few times. The CDR3 DNA reads as TGCGCCAGCAGCCTCACACTCCTCAATCAGCCCCAGCATTTT. Its translation: CASSLTLLNQPQHF. The chain has TRBV4-3 and TRBJ1-5, with D unresolved. Germline V gives CDR1 LGHNA, CDR2 YSLEER. V was pared by 4 bases and J by 3 bases, with 10 bases between. The CDR3 extends over 14 amino acids.

This clonotype was picked up a small number of times. The chain uses TRBV7-8 and TRBJ1-6; no firm D call. This CDR3 has 15 amino acids. Germline V gives CDR1 SGHVS, CDR2 FQNEAQ. Trimming shortened V by 1 base and J by 8 bases, and 12 bases separated the two germline ends. DNA for the CDR3: TGTGCCAGCAGCTTAGTTCGAAGCCGGGATTCACCCCTCCACTTT. Encoded protein: CASSLVRSRDSPLHF.

This chain links TRBV6-1 with TRBJ2-1; 11 nucleotides line up with TRBD2. V lost 4 bases to trimming and J lost 15 bases; unmatched junction nucleotides: 8. Germline-derived CDR1 and CDR2 are MNHNS and SASEGT. This CDR3 is 13 amino acids long. The CDR3 DNA is TGTGCCAGCAGTGTCCGACTAGCGGGGAAGGGGTTCTTC. Translation: CASSVRLAGKGFF.

The gene calls are TRBV13 and TRBJ1-3, with D tentatively TRBD1 (5 bases). Germline V CDR1 and CDR2: PRHDT, FYEKMQ (reference sequence). Trimming shortened V by 6 bases and J by 9 bases, and 21 bases separated the two germline ends. The CDR3 extends over 15 amino acids. This CDR3 is CASRQGGYNGATIYF. The CDR3 nucleotides are TGTGCCAGCAGGCAAGGCGGGTACAACGGGGCCACCATATATTTT.

This clonotype was counted only a few times. The chain uses TRBV5-8 and TRBJ2-7; D tentatively reads TRBD1 or TRBD2 (7 bases each). Germline V gene lookup returns CDR1 SGHTS and CDR2 YDEGEE. This CDR3 spans 15 amino acids. Trimming removed 0 bases at V and 3 bases at J, with 13 bases between. The DNA of the CDR3 is TGTGCCAGCAGCTTGGCAGGGGGGGGACTCTACGAGCAGTACTTC. Amino acids: CASSLAGGGLYEQYF.

This clonotype was counted ten times or more. V usage is TRBV29-1 and J usage is TRBJ1-2; D unresolved. V was trimmed by 5 bases and J by 5 bases, leaving 9 bases between them. CDR1 SQVTM and CDR2 ANQGSEA come from the germline V gene. This CDR3 has 11 residues. The CDR3 DNA sequence: TGCAGCGTTTCGGACTCTTATGGCTACACCTTC. Translated, it gives CSVSDSYGYTF.

This clonotype was counted ten times or more. The chain carries TRBV3-1 and TRBJ1-1, with 9 bases lining up with TRBD1. Trimming cost V 6 bases and J 7 bases; bases outside gene matches: 12. This CDR3 comprises 15 residues. Germline V gene lookup returns CDR1 LGHDT and CDR2 YNNKEL (reference sequence). This chain's CDR3 is CASRRLTGGEGEAFF. The CDR3 DNA sequence: TGTGCCAGCAGACGACTAACAGGGGGCGAAGGTGAAGCTTTCTTT.

This clonotype was picked up many times. The chain employs TRBV5-5 and TRBJ1-5; the D gene is possibly TRBD1 (6 bases). CDR1 is SGHKS and CDR2 is YYEKEE in the germline V gene (reference sequence). CDR3 length: 16 amino acids. Trimming shortened V by 3 bases and J by 0 bases, and 13 bases separated the two germline ends. The CDR3 DNA reads as TGTGCCAGCAGCTGGGGGACATCGGATAGCAATCAGCCCCAGCATTTT. It codes for CASSWGTSDSNQPQHF.

The J gene is TRBJ2-1, the V gene TRBV30; D is undetermined. The CDR3 has 13 amino acids. Trimming took 3 bases from V and 7 from J, leaving 13 bases between them. Germline CDR1 GTSNPN, CDR2 SVGIG (reference sequence). CDR3 nucleotide sequence: TGTGCCTGGAGGCAAACGATCCTAAATGAGCAGTTCTTC. Translation: CAWRQTILNEQFF.

The chain combines TRBV7-2 with TRBJ1-5; 7 positions match TRBD1. The V gene end was trimmed by 3 bases and the J gene end by 6 bases; junction bases not matched to a gene: 8. CDR1 and CDR2 (germline): SGHTA, FQGNSA. This CDR3 contains 15 residues. CDR3 sequence reads: CASSLGGQDRQPQHF. The CDR3 nucleotides are TGTGCCAGCAGCTTGGGCGGACAGGATCGTCAGCCCCAGCATTTT.

The table lists this clonotype with a few counts. The rearrangement uses TRBV4-3 and TRBJ1-1; 10 bases align to TRBD1. This CDR3 comprises 17 residues. CDR1 and CDR2 (germline): LGHNA, YSLEER. The V and J ends lost 0 bases and 7 bases, in that order; junction bases with no gene match: 11. The CDR3 DNA follows: TGCGCCAGCAGCCAAGACCCCCCGGACAGGGGGTGGAGTGAAGCTTTCTTT. Translation gives CASSQDPPDRGWSEAFF.

The V call is TRBV20-1, the J call TRBJ2-7; 10 bases match TRBD2. Germline V lookup: CDR1 DFQATT, CDR2 SNEGSKA (reference sequence). The CDR3 covers 16 residues. V lost 3 bases and J lost 6; bases outside the gene matches: 14. The CDR3 bases are TGCAGTGCTAGTCGGTATCCCCTAGCGGGAGTTGGCGAGCAGTACTTC. Its translation: CSASRYPLAGVGEQYF.

The chain recombines TRBV7-2 with TRBJ1-2, with unresolved D. In germline, CDR1 is SGHTA, CDR2 FQGNSA. V was pared by 1 base and J by 7 bases, with 7 bases between. The CDR3 spans 12 residues. The CDR3 DNA sequence: TGTGCCAGCAGCTTAGTTTGGGGTGGCTACACCTTC. This encodes CASSLVWGGYTF.

The chain has TRBV3-1 and TRBJ2-7; D might be TRBD1 (5 bases). Germline lookup yields CDR1 LGHDT and CDR2 YNNKEL (reference sequence). Trimming pared 4 bases from V and 2 bases from J, leaving 9 bases between. This CDR3 region has 13 residues. CDR3 bases: TGTGCCAGCAGCCCAGGGTATACCTACGAGCAGTACTTC. Its protein product is CASSPGYTYEQYF.

This clonotype was counted between two and nine times. The CDR3 sequence is CASSHIQGAPVDGYTF. In nucleotides, the CDR3 is TGTGCCAGCAGTCACATACAGGGGGCTCCTGTCGATGGCTACACCTTC. This chain joins TRBV6-2 or TRBV6-3 and TRBJ1-2, with 9 bases matching TRBD1. Germline V gene sequence: CDR1 MNHEY, CDR2 SVGEGT. V lost 5 bases to trimming and J lost 6 bases; unmatched junction nucleotides: 13. The CDR3 extends over 16 amino acids.

The CDR3 DNA reads TGTGCCAGCAGCCCCGCGCCCGGACAGGGGGCTAGGAATGAGCAGTTCTTC. Amino acid sequence: CASSPAPGQGARNEQFF. This chain links TRBV5-4 with TRBJ2-1, with 11 positions matching TRBD1. V was clipped by 4 bases and J by 7 bases; unmatched bases: 13. The germline CDR1 and CDR2 sequences are SGHNT and YYREEE (reference sequence). This CDR3 spans 17 amino acids.

The rearrangement links TRBV10-3 to TRBJ1-2; D gene unclear. V dropped 4 bases and J dropped 4 bases, with 10 bases sitting between them. Germline CDR1 and CDR2: ENHRY and SYGVKD. CDR3 size: 13 residues. The CDR3 protein is CAISGLGSYGYTF. The CDR3 region has the DNA TGTGCCATCAGTGGTCTGGGTAGCTATGGCTACACCTTC.

The chain couples TRBV19 to TRBJ1-5; 9 bases fit TRBD1. The junction had 4 bases not matched to a gene; V was cut back by 7 bases and J by 6 bases. The CDR3 spans 13 residues. Germline loops: CDR1 LNHDA, CDR2 SQIVND (reference sequence). The CDR3 sequence is CASKQGAGQPQHF. Written as DNA, the CDR3 is TGTGCCAGTAAACAGGGGGCGGGTCAGCCCCAGCATTTT. The full variable domain, with the rest looked up from reference TRBV19 and TRBJ1-5, is DGGITQSPKYLFRKEGQNVTLSCEQNLNHDAMYWYRQDPGQGLRLIYYSQIVNDFQKGDIAEGYSVSREKKESFPLTVTSAQKNPTAFYLCASKQGAGQPQHFGDGTRLSIL.

The CDR3 loop reads CASSLVWTGGGTEAFF. CDR3 DNA: TGTGCCAGCAGCTTAGTCTGGACAGGGGGCGGCACTGAAGCTTTCTTT. The genes are TRBV7-2 and TRBJ1-1; the match to TRBD1 covers 11 bases. The CDR3 extends over 16 amino acids. J gave up 4 bases and V 1 base, and 5 bases lay outside the gene matches. Germline V gene sequence: CDR1 SGHTA, CDR2 FQGNSA.

This clonotype appeared many times. The chain links TRBV30 to TRBJ2-1; the match to TRBD2 covers 11 bases. This CDR3 has 14 residues. CDR1 is GTSNPN, CDR2 SVGIG, per germline (reference sequence). V lost 3 bases and J lost 10; bases outside the gene matches: 8. CDR3 DNA sequence: TGTGCCTGGAGATCGACTAGCGGGATCGGGGAGCAGTTCTTC. Its translation: CAWRSTSGIGEQFF.

The chain employs TRBV5-4 and TRBJ2-1, with D unresolved. The CDR3 spans 12 residues. Germline loops: CDR1 SGHNT, CDR2 YYREEE (reference sequence). Between the trimmed V and J ends, which lost 2 bases and 9 bases, there was a span of 9 bases. The DNA for the CDR3 is TGTGCCAGCAGCTTCAGCCTAAGTGAGCAGTTCTTC. Protein sequence: CASSFSLSEQFF. The full variable domain, its missing parts supplied by reference TRBV5-4 and TRBJ2-1, is ETGVTQSPTHLIKTRGQQVTLRCSSQSGHNTVSWYQQALGQGPQFIFQYYREEENGRGNFPPRFSGLQFPNYSSELNVNALELDDSALYLCASSFSLSEQFFGPGTRLTVL.

This clonotype occurred a few times. The CDR3 DNA reads as TGTGCCAGCAGCTTAGGGGCGGACTACGAGCAGTACTTC. Amino acids: CASSLGADYEQYF. The chain is built from TRBV7-9 and TRBJ2-7; D gene unclear. The CDR3 is 13 amino acids. Trimming took 1 base from V and 3 from J, leaving 7 bases between them. CDR1 is SEHNR, CDR2 FQNEAQ, per germline (reference sequence).

The chain carries TRBV4-1 and TRBJ1-3; 12 bases line up with TRBD1. V lost 5 bases, J lost 0 bases, and 8 bases stayed unmatched. The germline V gene encodes CDR1 MGHRA and CDR2 YSYEKL. CDR3 length: 18 amino acids. The CDR3 region is CASSSGTGGINSGNTIYF. CDR3 bases: TGCGCCAGCAGCTCCGGGACAGGGGGCATTAACTCTGGAAACACCATATATTTT.

This clonotype was seen ten or more times. The V gene is TRBV10-3, the J gene TRBJ1-6; 11 bases are shared with TRBD1. The CDR3 is 15 amino acids. Germline values: CDR1 ENHRY, CDR2 SYGVKD. V gave up 4 bases and J gave up 6 bases; unmatched junction bases: 2. The CDR3 coding sequence is TGTGCCATCAGTGGGGGGACAGGGGGTAATTCACCCCTCCACTTT. Translating it yields CAISGGTGGNSPLHF.

In its sample, this clonotype was seen many times. The rearrangement joins TRBV9 to TRBJ2-1; D remains ambiguous. Trimming removed 4 bases at V and 4 bases at J, with 15 bases between. Germline V CDR1 and CDR2: SGDLS, YYNGEE. The CDR3 extends over 15 amino acids. DNA of the CDR3: TGTGCCAGCAGCCAACCCGACGGCCTTTACAATGAGCAGTTCTTC. Its translation is CASSQPDGLYNEQFF.